This T cell receptor beta chain was retrieved from a study of OX40 agonist ivuxolimab in advanced cancers. TCRdb's copy holds only in-frame clones and misses some; the assay was immunoSEQ multiplex PCR. The sample has some 33,000 clones, 81% seen once. Sequencing used CD4+ or CD8+ T cells sorted from blood, obtained in a trial of the OX40 agonist ivuxolimab. The clonotype originates from an adult with an advanced solid tumor such as melanoma, head and neck, liver or kidney cancer.

The CDR3 reads CASSPRGRANLYNQPQHF. The CDR3 nucleotides read TGTGCCAGTAGTCCCCGGGGTCGGGCGAACCTCTATAATCAGCCCCAGCATTTT. The chain links TRBV19 to TRBJ1-5; no firm D call. The CDR3 is 18 residues long. Per germline, CDR1 LNHDA and CDR2 SQIVND (reference sequence). Trimming took 5 bases from V and 4 from J, leaving 24 bases between them.